These 4 T cell receptor beta chains were sequenced from one sample in a study of blood T cell repertoires in COVID-19. Here immunoSEQ multiplex PCR was the method, and the copy in TCRdb shows in-frame clones only, minus some. The sample has around 100,000 clones, 70% to 85% seen once; the top ten hold about a quarter. Specimen: peripheral blood. All receptors derive from a human donor in a cohort sampled during active COVID-19.

The chain combines TRBV18 with TRBJ1-4; 8 bases are a match to TRBD1. The V gene's germline CDR1 is KGHSH and CDR2 LQKENI. V trimming: 5 bases; J trimming: 6 bases; junction bases outside the gene matches: 8. The CDR3 is made up of 15 amino acids. The CDR3 coding sequence is TGTGCCAGCTCAAAAGACAGGGGTTTTGATGAAAAACTGTTTTTT. Its translation: CASSKDRGFDEKLFF.

This sequence joins TRBV5-4 and TRBJ1-1; D might be TRBD1 (5 bases). There are 15 residues in the CDR3. CDR1 is SGHNT, CDR2 YYREEE, per germline (reference sequence). Trimming left V 0 bases short and J 3 bases short, with 12 bases between. CDR3 sequence: CASSLGGARDTEAFF. CDR3 in DNA: TGTGCCAGCAGCTTGGGTGGGGCTCGGGACACTGAAGCTTTCTTT.

The chain combines TRBV19 with TRBJ1-1; tentative D call: TRBD1 (6 bases). Germline-derived CDR1 and CDR2 are LNHDA and SQIVND (reference sequence). The V end was cut by 6 bases, the J end by 5 bases, with 13 bases between. The length of the CDR3 is 13 residues. DNA for the CDR3: TGTGCCAGTAGCACAGGGTATGGGACTGAAGCTTTCTTT. Amino acid sequence: CASSTGYGTEAFF. The full variable domain, with the rest looked up from reference TRBV19 and TRBJ1-1, is DGGITQSPKYLFRKEGQNVTLSCEQNLNHDAMYWYRQDPGQGLRLIYYSQIVNDFQKGDIAEGYSVSREKKESFPLTVTSAQKNPTAFYLCASSTGYGTEAFFGQGTRLTVV.

This rearrangement joins TRBV12-3 or TRBV12-4 to TRBJ1-1, with D tentatively TRBD1 (6 bases). Trimming cost V 7 bases and J 4 bases, with 13 bases left between them. This CDR3 spans 13 amino acids. CDR3 loop: CASTTGSRTEAFF. The DNA for the CDR3 is TGTGCCAGCACCACAGGGTCGCGCACTGAAGCTTTCTTT.